These T cell receptor beta chains were read from a single sample in a study of T cell changes during pregnancy in multiple sclerosis. The assay was immunoSEQ multiplex PCR, and TCRdb's table has in-frame clones only and misses some. The repertoire has some 110,000 clones, about 93% of them found once; the top ten carry 1.5%. Material: peripheral blood, obtained in the third trimester of pregnancy. Receptors originate from a female donor with multiple sclerosis, enrolled in a pregnancy study. Both conserved end residues are trimmed from each CDR3. Fields, in order: clone size, J gene, V gene, D gene, CDR3 protein. D genes are given only for firm matches. The size entry is marked missing in some rows and otherwise reads once, few, many or a size class.

clone_size: .
j_call: TRBJ1-1
v_call: TRBV19
d_call: .
cdr3_aa: ASTSPIVTEAF

clone_size: once
j_call: TRBJ1-4
v_call: TRBV7-9
d_call: .
cdr3_aa: ASSLLRQRSEKLF

clone_size: .
j_call: TRBJ2-7
v_call: TRBV6-5
d_call: TRBD1
cdr3_aa: ASTRDRGLEQY

clone_size: few
j_call: TRBJ2-2
v_call: TRBV19
d_call: .
cdr3_aa: ASSPRRSSVTGELF

clone_size: .
j_call: TRBJ1-4
v_call: TRBV9
d_call: .
cdr3_aa: ASSVGEGKLF

clone_size: .
j_call: TRBJ1-1
v_call: TRBV2
d_call: .
cdr3_aa: ARTENTEAF

clone_size: once
j_call: TRBJ1-1
v_call: TRBV5-1
d_call: .
cdr3_aa: ASSLGAGAVGTEAF

clone_size: once
j_call: TRBJ2-3
v_call: TRBV5-1
d_call: TRBD2
cdr3_aa: ASTLAGVRTDTQY

clone_size: .
j_call: TRBJ2-5
v_call: TRBV7-3
d_call: .
cdr3_aa: ASSFGTLETQY

clone_size: few
j_call: TRBJ1-6
v_call: TRBV18
d_call: TRBD1
cdr3_aa: ASSPGGQGRNSPLH

clone_size: .
j_call: TRBJ1-5
v_call: TRBV19
d_call: TRBD1
cdr3_aa: ASSVNRDRNQPQH

clone_size: .
j_call: TRBJ2-1
v_call: TRBV5-1
d_call: TRBD2
cdr3_aa: ASSSSLAGDYNEQF

clone_size: .
j_call: TRBJ1-2
v_call: TRBV27
d_call: .
cdr3_aa: ASSRDSNPTNYGYT

clone_size: .
j_call: TRBJ2-3
v_call: TRBV29-1
d_call: TRBD2
cdr3_aa: SVEDPFTEREIADTQY

clone_size: .
j_call: TRBJ1-2
v_call: TRBV5-1
d_call: TRBD1
cdr3_aa: ASSLVPPGQGAYGYT

clone_size: .
j_call: TRBJ1-1
v_call: TRBV28
d_call: .
cdr3_aa: ASSFISGRPSMNTEAF

clone_size: .
j_call: TRBJ1-2
v_call: TRBV7-8
d_call: TRBD1
cdr3_aa: ASSLSKGQGYGYT

clone_size: .
j_call: TRBJ2-2
v_call: TRBV2
d_call: .
cdr3_aa: ASRENPGELF

clone_size: .
j_call: TRBJ2-1
v_call: TRBV11-2
d_call: TRBD1
cdr3_aa: ASSLDPSLGTGDNEQF

clone_size: .
j_call: TRBJ1-6
v_call: TRBV28
d_call: TRBD1
cdr3_aa: ASTQGQQDSPLH

clone_size: .
j_call: TRBJ2-7
v_call: TRBV27
d_call: .
cdr3_aa: PSQGTPYEQY

clone_size: .
j_call: TRBJ1-1
v_call: TRBV9
d_call: .
cdr3_aa: ASSAGQFTEAF

clone_size: .
j_call: TRBJ2-3
v_call: TRBV7-3
d_call: .
cdr3_aa: ASSLYGREVADTQY

clone_size: .
j_call: TRBJ1-3
v_call: TRBV5-1
d_call: TRBD1
cdr3_aa: ASSLDGQGFYGNTIY

clone_size: .
j_call: TRBJ2-7
v_call: TRBV5-1
d_call: .
cdr3_aa: ASSFADSYEQY

clone_size: .
j_call: TRBJ2-5
v_call: TRBV29-1
d_call: .
cdr3_aa: SARIIADQETQY

clone_size: .
j_call: TRBJ2-3
v_call: TRBV27
d_call: TRBD2
cdr3_aa: ASSSLAGVVGDTQY

clone_size: .
j_call: TRBJ2-7
v_call: TRBV27
d_call: .
cdr3_aa: ASSLGGGGSYEQY